These T cell receptor beta chains were read from a single sample in a study of T cell changes during pregnancy in multiple sclerosis. Sequencing used immunoSEQ multiplex PCR; TCRdb keeps in-frame clones, though not all of them. The data contain over 90,000 clones, around 94% of them seen just once; the ten biggest clones take up about 0.93%. The sequencing used peripheral blood, collected after pregnancy. The source is a female donor with multiple sclerosis, enrolled in a pregnancy study. Each CDR3 is given with its conserved first and last residue. Each record gives: J gene, clone size, D gene, V gene, CDR3 DNA, CDR3 protein. A D gene is named only where the DNA matches it firmly. Size is stated for part of the rows, as once, few or many counts, or as a class when the clone is expanded.

j_call: TRBJ2-2; clone_size: -; d_call: TRBD1; v_call: TRBV5-1; cdr3_nt: TGCGCCAGCAGCAGGACAGGGTCGAACACCGGGGAGCTGTTTTTT; cdr3_aa: CASSRTGSNTGELFF
j_call: TRBJ2-1; clone_size: -; d_call: TRBD2; v_call: TRBV6-1; cdr3_nt: TGTGCCAGCAGTGACGGACTAGCGGGTTTCGGTAATGAGCAGTTCTTC; cdr3_aa: CASSDGLAGFGNEQFF
j_call: TRBJ1-5; clone_size: -; d_call: -; v_call: TRBV7-2; cdr3_nt: TGTGCCAGCAGCACCCAGGGGAGCAATCAGCCCCAGCATTTT; cdr3_aa: CASSTQGSNQPQHF
j_call: TRBJ1-2; clone_size: -; d_call: -; v_call: TRBV19; cdr3_nt: TGTGCCAGTAGTCTACGCCCGGGGAGCTATGGCTACACCTTC; cdr3_aa: CASSLRPGSYGYTF
j_call: TRBJ2-1; clone_size: -; d_call: -; v_call: TRBV20-1; cdr3_nt: TGCAGTGCTAGAGTAGCGAATGAGCAGTTCTTC; cdr3_aa: CSARVANEQFF
j_call: TRBJ1-1; clone_size: -; d_call: -; v_call: TRBV4-2; cdr3_nt: TGTGCCAGCAGCCAAGATGGGCCGGAAGCTTTCTTT; cdr3_aa: CASSQDGPEAFF
j_call: TRBJ1-2; clone_size: -; d_call: -; v_call: TRBV7-9; cdr3_nt: TGTGCCAGCAGCGTAGGGACATCGGGCTATGGCTACACCTTC; cdr3_aa: CASSVGTSGYGYTF
j_call: TRBJ1-4; clone_size: -; d_call: -; v_call: TRBV18; cdr3_nt: TGTGCCAGCTCACCGTTCTCCTCGGCTAATGAAAAACTGTTTTTT; cdr3_aa: CASSPFSSANEKLFF
j_call: TRBJ2-5; clone_size: -; d_call: TRBD2; v_call: TRBV27; cdr3_nt: TGTGCCAGCAGTTTTGTAGCGGGACCCGTAGAGACCCAGTACTTC; cdr3_aa: CASSFVAGPVETQYF
j_call: TRBJ2-6; clone_size: -; d_call: -; v_call: TRBV27; cdr3_nt: TGTGCCAGCAGGGCCAGGGGTGGCTCTGGGGCCAACGTCCTGACTTTC; cdr3_aa: CASRARGGSGANVLTF
j_call: TRBJ2-3; clone_size: -; d_call: TRBD2; v_call: TRBV7-2; cdr3_nt: TGTGCCAGCAGTCCAACGGGGGGGAGCACAGATACGCAGTATTTT; cdr3_aa: CASSPTGGSTDTQYF
j_call: TRBJ2-7; clone_size: -; d_call: TRBD2; v_call: TRBV11-2; cdr3_nt: TGTGCCAGCAGAACGGGACTAGCGGGAGCGGACGAGCAGTACTTC; cdr3_aa: CASRTGLAGADEQYF
j_call: TRBJ2-3; clone_size: -; d_call: TRBD1; v_call: TRBV7-9; cdr3_nt: TGTGCCAGCAGCTTCTCATCCCGGGACAGGGGTACAGATACGCAGTATTTT; cdr3_aa: CASSFSSRDRGTDTQYF
j_call: TRBJ2-7; clone_size: -; d_call: TRBD2; v_call: TRBV27; cdr3_nt: TGTGCCTCCCGATCGGGAGGGATCTACGAGCAGTACTTC; cdr3_aa: CASRSGGIYEQYF
j_call: TRBJ2-2; clone_size: -; d_call: -; v_call: TRBV5-1; cdr3_nt: TGCGCCAGCAGCTCGGCGAGGGGGACCGGGGAGCTGTTTTTT; cdr3_aa: CASSSARGTGELFF
j_call: TRBJ2-3; clone_size: -; d_call: TRBD2; v_call: TRBV28; cdr3_nt: TGTGCCAGCAGTTCCCGACTAGCGGGAGCCAAAGATACGCAGTATTTT; cdr3_aa: CASSSRLAGAKDTQYF
j_call: TRBJ2-2; clone_size: -; d_call: -; v_call: TRBV2; cdr3_nt: TGTGCCAGCAGTGAATTTTCTCCGGGAGCCACCGGGGAGCTGTTTTTT; cdr3_aa: CASSEFSPGATGELFF
j_call: TRBJ2-3; clone_size: -; d_call: TRBD2; v_call: TRBV7-6; cdr3_nt: TGTGCCAGCAGCTCCCTCGCTAGCGGGGGCACAGATACGCAGTATTTT; cdr3_aa: CASSSLASGGTDTQYF
j_call: TRBJ2-1; clone_size: -; d_call: TRBD2; v_call: TRBV7-2; cdr3_nt: TGTGCCAGCAGCCACCGGACTAGAAATGAGCAGTTCTTC; cdr3_aa: CASSHRTRNEQFF
j_call: TRBJ1-5; clone_size: few; d_call: TRBD1; v_call: TRBV18; cdr3_nt: TGTGCCAGCTCACCGAGTTCCGGGACAGGAAGTCAGCCCCAGCATTTT; cdr3_aa: CASSPSSGTGSQPQHF
j_call: TRBJ1-2; clone_size: -; d_call: TRBD1; v_call: TRBV14; cdr3_nt: TGTGCCAGCAGCCTGGGCAGGGGGTCCTCGATCTATGGCTACACCTTC; cdr3_aa: CASSLGRGSSIYGYTF
j_call: TRBJ1-1; clone_size: -; d_call: TRBD1; v_call: TRBV7-9; cdr3_nt: TGTGCCAGCAGCTTGACAGGGGGCACTGAAGCTTTCTTT; cdr3_aa: CASSLTGGTEAFF
j_call: TRBJ2-7; clone_size: -; d_call: -; v_call: TRBV9; cdr3_nt: TGTGCCAGCAGCGCCCAAGCGGGACAAACCTACGAGCAGTACTTC; cdr3_aa: CASSAQAGQTYEQYF
j_call: TRBJ1-5; clone_size: once; d_call: -; v_call: TRBV28; cdr3_nt: TGTGCCAGCAGTTTGCGACAGGAGGTATATGGATATAGCAATCAGCCCCAGCATTTT; cdr3_aa: CASSLRQEVYGYSNQPQHF
j_call: TRBJ1-5; clone_size: -; d_call: TRBD1; v_call: TRBV27; cdr3_nt: TGTGCCAGCAGTTTTTCCGGGACAGGGGCTCAGCCCCAGCATTTT; cdr3_aa: CASSFSGTGAQPQHF
j_call: TRBJ2-3; clone_size: -; d_call: TRBD1; v_call: TRBV6-1; cdr3_nt: TGTGCCAGCAGCCAGGACAGGGGGACAGATACGCAGTATTTT; cdr3_aa: CASSQDRGTDTQYF
j_call: TRBJ2-3; clone_size: -; d_call: TRBD1; v_call: TRBV6-1; cdr3_nt: TGTGCCAGCAGTGAACGGGGGACGGGACAGGGGACAGATACGCAGTATTTT; cdr3_aa: CASSERGTGQGTDTQYF
j_call: TRBJ2-7; clone_size: -; d_call: TRBD2; v_call: TRBV28; cdr3_nt: TGTGCCAGCAGTTGGCCAGCGGGAGGTTCCTACGAGCAGTACTTC; cdr3_aa: CASSWPAGGSYEQYF
j_call: TRBJ1-1; clone_size: -; d_call: -; v_call: TRBV6-1; cdr3_nt: TGTGCCAGCAGTGAAAGCCCGGAAGCTTTCTTT; cdr3_aa: CASSESPEAFF
j_call: TRBJ1-5; clone_size: few; d_call: -; v_call: TRBV2; cdr3_nt: TGTGCCAGCGACGGGGCGGGGGACAAGGCCCAGCATTTT; cdr3_aa: CASDGAGDKAQHF
j_call: TRBJ1-1; clone_size: -; d_call: TRBD1; v_call: TRBV27; cdr3_nt: TGTGCCAGCAGTGACAGGGGACAGGGGCTGTTAAGGGCTTTCTTT; cdr3_aa: CASSDRGQGLLRAFF
j_call: TRBJ2-2; clone_size: once; d_call: TRBD1; v_call: TRBV7-3; cdr3_nt: TGTGCCAGCAGCCCAACGGGACAGGCAAGGAGGGCGAACACCGGGGAGCTGTTTTTT; cdr3_aa: CASSPTGQARRANTGELFF
j_call: TRBJ1-2; clone_size: -; d_call: TRBD1; v_call: TRBV18; cdr3_nt: TGTGCCAGCTCACTCGATGTAACGGGACAGGGATATGGCTACACCTTC; cdr3_aa: CASSLDVTGQGYGYTF
j_call: TRBJ2-1; clone_size: -; d_call: -; v_call: TRBV7-6; cdr3_nt: TGTGCCAGCAGCTCACAGGGTTTGGGGAATGAGCAGTTCTTC; cdr3_aa: CASSSQGLGNEQFF
j_call: TRBJ2-2; clone_size: -; d_call: TRBD1; v_call: TRBV7-8; cdr3_nt: TGTGCCAGCAGCCGTTGGGACAGGGGGACCGGGGAGCTGTTTTTT; cdr3_aa: CASSRWDRGTGELFF
j_call: TRBJ1-5; clone_size: -; d_call: -; v_call: TRBV30; cdr3_nt: TGTGCCTGGAGCCTAAAGGGGCGGGGAAGGAATCAGCCCCAGCATTTT; cdr3_aa: CAWSLKGRGRNQPQHF
j_call: TRBJ2-1; clone_size: -; d_call: -; v_call: TRBV7-3; cdr3_nt: TGTGCCAGCAGTCCAGACTCGGCCCAAAGTGAGCAGTTCTTC; cdr3_aa: CASSPDSAQSEQFF
j_call: TRBJ1-2; clone_size: once; d_call: -; v_call: TRBV9; cdr3_nt: TGTGCCAGCAGCGTAGGGGCAGGATATGGCTACACCTTC; cdr3_aa: CASSVGAGYGYTF
j_call: TRBJ2-5; clone_size: -; d_call: TRBD1; v_call: TRBV11-2; cdr3_nt: TGTGCCAGCAGCCGACAGGGCTTACAAGAGACCCAGTACTTC; cdr3_aa: CASSRQGLQETQYF